Included here is one T cell receptor (beta chain) sequence, with context. This clonotype was found once. The specificity of this receptor is unknown. The record has no base qualities; no much larger clone is one base away. Just one read gives weak support. The source of the sample is a study of CD8+CD57+ T cells in acquired aplastic anemia (dated by TCRdb to 2017 to 2018). Concerning the study at large: DNA extracted from sorted CD4+ and CD8+ cells had a mean of about 3.2 ug, with a range of 0.2 to 27.4 ug. CD8+CD57+ expansion was defined as a frequency above the mean frequency observed in healthy subjects. General study outcomes and caveats: About 29 CD8+ CDR3 sequences were found to be shared between patients and controls, but these sequences appeared to be highly expressed in patients and within the immunodominant clones of the patients. No significant difference in CD8+ Simpson's diversity was found between patients and healthy controls (P=0.060).

The trim is 6 bases for V and 5 bases for J, with a gap of 23 bases between the germline ends. The germline V gene supplies CDR1 LGHNA and CDR2 YNFKEQ. The CDR3 has 17 amino acids, counting the end cysteine and phenylalanine. The entry retains the CDR3 DNA only, 51 bases that are in frame from base 1. Profiling of TCR beta VDJ combinations and CDR3 sequences used genomic DNA as the template. TCR repertoire sequencing was run on an Illumina HiSeq 2000. Concerning the study's data processing: TRBV/TRBJ rearrangement plots, CDR3 size and DJ length profiles, and Simpson's diversity index were used to assess repertoires. The immunodominant clone was defined as the most abundant DNA sequence in deep sequencing data. CDR3 amino acid sequences were checked for sharing across subjects and were also compared against the VDJdb database and published repertoires. TCRdb's own reprocessing of the public reads used fastp at Q25 and MiXCR and kept productive beta chains. Identical CDR3 proteins give one entry, which carries the most common genes and DNA. These V and J calls are TCRdb output, not the study's own analysis. This sample comprises 120,000 or so distinct CDR3 sequences, about two fifths of them detected only once. The ten largest make up around 2.5% of the sample.

The patients picked for sequencing were ones in whom flow cytometry had shown an expansion of CD8+CD57+ cells. Every patient had a diagnosis of severe acquired aplastic anemia based on International Study of Aplastic Anemia and Agranulocytosis and Camitta criteria. At the time blood was sampled, none of the patients had received any therapy. In the study, sorted CD4+ and CD8+ blood T cells from patients with severe aplastic anemia and from healthy subjects underwent deep sequencing of TCR repertoires. Patients were enrolled in the USA under clinicaltrials.gov protocols 00001620, 01623167, 00001397, 00071045, 00081523 and 00961064. Ficoll-Paque density gradient centrifugation was used to isolate peripheral blood mononuclear cells. CD4+ and CD8+ T cells were sorted by FACS or magnetic beads before DNA extraction.

The chain is made from TRBV4-2 and TRBJ2-1; tentative D gene TRBD2, with 5 bases matching. The source material was sorted CD4+, CD8+, or CD8+CD57+ T cells (not recorded which) from PBMCs. The TCR was taken from a human donor with aplastic anemia. The nucleotide sequence is TGTGCCAGCAGTCTTGACTCCAGCAGGATACTAGACAATGAGCAGTTCTTC. Its protein reads: CASSLDSSRILDNEQFF.